This T cell receptor beta chain originates from a study of cytomegalovirus exposure and HLA in healthy donors. Study-wide context: The 500 to 750 first-cohort repertoires and the 95 to 150 validation repertoires shared the same platform, a later analysis reported.

Produced via immunoSEQ multiplex PCR; TCRdb's table is partial and in-frame only. Of 85,000 to 95,000 clones in the sample, about 96% were seen once. To note about this clone: Its specificity is not known.

Whole-study results and caveats: Among TCR beta chains, those listed as cytomegalovirus-associated numbered about 160. It was confirmed in vitro that three of the CMV-associated chains were specific for CMV antigens.

V shed 6 bases and J shed 2 bases, with 19 bases lying between them. Germline values: CDR1 SEHNR, CDR2 FQNEAQ (reference sequence). The CDR3 is 17 amino acids. Sequenced: PBMCs. The chain links TRBV7-9 to TRBJ2-2; D possibly corresponds to TRBD1 (6 bases). The sequence came from a young man in good health and CMV-seronegative. Written as DNA, the CDR3 is TGTGCCAGCAGGGGGCAAGGGGGAAAAAAAAACACCGGGGAGCTGTTTTTT. This sequence encodes CASRGQGGKKNTGELFF.